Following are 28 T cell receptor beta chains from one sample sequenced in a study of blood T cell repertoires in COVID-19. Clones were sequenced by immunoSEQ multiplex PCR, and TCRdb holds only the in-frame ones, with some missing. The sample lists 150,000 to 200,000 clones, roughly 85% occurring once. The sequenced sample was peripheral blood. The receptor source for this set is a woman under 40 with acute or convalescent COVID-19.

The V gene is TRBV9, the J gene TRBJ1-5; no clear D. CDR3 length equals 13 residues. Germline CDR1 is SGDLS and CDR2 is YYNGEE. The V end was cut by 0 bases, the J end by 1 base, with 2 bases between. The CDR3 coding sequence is TGTGCCAGCAGCGTAGCAAGCAATCAGCCCCAGCATTTT. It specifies CASSVASNQPQHF.

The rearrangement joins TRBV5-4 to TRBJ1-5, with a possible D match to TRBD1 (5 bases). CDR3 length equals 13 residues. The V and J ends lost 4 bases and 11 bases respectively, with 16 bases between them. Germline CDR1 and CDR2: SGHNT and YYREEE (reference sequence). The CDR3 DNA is TGTGCCAGCAGCGACGAACCCAGGGCAGCCCAGCATTTT. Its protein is CASSDEPRAAQHF.

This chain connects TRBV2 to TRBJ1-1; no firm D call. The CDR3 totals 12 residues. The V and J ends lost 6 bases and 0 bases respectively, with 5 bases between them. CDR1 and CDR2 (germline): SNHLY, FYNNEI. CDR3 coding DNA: TGTGCCAGCAGGCGGATGAACACTGAAGCTTTCTTT. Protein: CASRRMNTEAFF.

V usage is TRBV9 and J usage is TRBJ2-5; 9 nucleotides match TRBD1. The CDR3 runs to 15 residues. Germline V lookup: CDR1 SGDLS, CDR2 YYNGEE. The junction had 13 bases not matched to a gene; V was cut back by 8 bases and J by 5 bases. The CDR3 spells CASGSRQGVWETQYF. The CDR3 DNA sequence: TGTGCCAGTGGTTCGAGACAGGGGGTGTGGGAGACCCAGTACTTC.

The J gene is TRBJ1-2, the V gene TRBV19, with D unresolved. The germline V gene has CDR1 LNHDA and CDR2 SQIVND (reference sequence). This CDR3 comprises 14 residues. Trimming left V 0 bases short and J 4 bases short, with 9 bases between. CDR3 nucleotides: TGTGCCAGTAGTATAGAGGTTCGAGGCTATGGCTACACCTTC. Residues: CASSIEVRGYGYTF. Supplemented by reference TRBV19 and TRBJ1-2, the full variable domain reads DGGITQSPKYLFRKEGQNVTLSCEQNLNHDAMYWYRQDPGQGLRLIYYSQIVNDFQKGDIAEGYSVSREKKESFPLTVTSAQKNPTAFYLCASSIEVRGYGYTFGSGTRLTVV.

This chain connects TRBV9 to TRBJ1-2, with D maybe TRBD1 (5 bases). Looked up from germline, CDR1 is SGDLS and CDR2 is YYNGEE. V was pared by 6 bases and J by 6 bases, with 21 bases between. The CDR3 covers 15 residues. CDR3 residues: CASTPSGGVVDGYTF. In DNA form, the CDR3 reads TGTGCCAGCACCCCTTCCGGGGGGGTCGTCGATGGCTACACCTTC.

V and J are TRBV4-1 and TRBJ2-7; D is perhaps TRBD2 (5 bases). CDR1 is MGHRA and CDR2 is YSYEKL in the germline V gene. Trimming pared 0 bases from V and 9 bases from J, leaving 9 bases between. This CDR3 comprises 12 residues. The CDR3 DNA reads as TGCGCCAGCAGCCAAGAGGTAGGAGGGCAGTACTTC. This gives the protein CASSQEVGGQYF.

CDR3 DNA sequence: TGTGCCAGCAGCAGATCTGGGGATAGTAGCGGGAGTACCCACGAGCAGTACTTC. Translated: CASSRSGDSSGSTHEQYF. The chain is built from TRBV7-9 and TRBJ2-7; 9 nucleotides line up with TRBD2. The V segment lost 5 bases and the J segment 5 bases; nucleotides outside the gene matches: 19. The CDR3 has 18 amino acids. CDR1 and CDR2 from the germline V gene are SEHNR and FQNEAQ (reference sequence).

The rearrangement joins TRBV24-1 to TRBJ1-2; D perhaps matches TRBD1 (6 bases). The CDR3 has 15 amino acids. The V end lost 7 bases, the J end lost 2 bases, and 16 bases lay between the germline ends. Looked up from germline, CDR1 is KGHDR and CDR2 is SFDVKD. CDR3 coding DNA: TGTGCCACCAGCCCCTCCACAGGGACGAACTATGGCTACACCTTC. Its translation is CATSPSTGTNYGYTF.

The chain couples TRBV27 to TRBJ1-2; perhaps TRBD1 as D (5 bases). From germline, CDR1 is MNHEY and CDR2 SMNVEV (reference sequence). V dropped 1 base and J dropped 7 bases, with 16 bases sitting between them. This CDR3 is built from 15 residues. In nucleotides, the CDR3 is TGTGCCAGCAGTTTATTAAGTTCACGGGGGTCTGGCTACACCTTC. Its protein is CASSLLSSRGSGYTF.

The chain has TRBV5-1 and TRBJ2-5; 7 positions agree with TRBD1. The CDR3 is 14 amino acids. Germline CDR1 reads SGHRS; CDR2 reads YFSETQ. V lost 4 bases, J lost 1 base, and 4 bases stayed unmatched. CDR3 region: CASSPWTGQETQYF. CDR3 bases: TGCGCCAGCAGCCCATGGACAGGCCAAGAGACCCAGTACTTC.

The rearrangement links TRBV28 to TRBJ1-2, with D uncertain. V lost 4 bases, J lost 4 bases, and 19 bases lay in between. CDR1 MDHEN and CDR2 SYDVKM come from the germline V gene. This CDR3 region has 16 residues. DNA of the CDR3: TGTGCCAGCAGTTACCCCCAGGTCAGACGCCTCTATGGCTACACCTTC. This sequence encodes CASSYPQVRRLYGYTF.

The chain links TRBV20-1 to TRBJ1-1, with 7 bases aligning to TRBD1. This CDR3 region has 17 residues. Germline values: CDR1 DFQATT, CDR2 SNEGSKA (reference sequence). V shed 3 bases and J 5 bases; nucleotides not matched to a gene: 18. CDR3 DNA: TGCAGTGCTAGTGGCCCTTTACAGGGGACGCTAATTACTGAAGCTTTCTTT. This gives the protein CSASGPLQGTLITEAFF.

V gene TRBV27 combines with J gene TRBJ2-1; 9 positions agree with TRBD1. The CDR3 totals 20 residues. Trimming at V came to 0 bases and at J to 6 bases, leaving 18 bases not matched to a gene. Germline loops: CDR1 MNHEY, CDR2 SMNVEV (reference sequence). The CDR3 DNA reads TGTGCCAGCAGTTTATCGCCGGGACAGGGTTTCCCCACAACCCCCAATGAGCAGTTCTTC. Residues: CASSLSPGQGFPTTPNEQFF.

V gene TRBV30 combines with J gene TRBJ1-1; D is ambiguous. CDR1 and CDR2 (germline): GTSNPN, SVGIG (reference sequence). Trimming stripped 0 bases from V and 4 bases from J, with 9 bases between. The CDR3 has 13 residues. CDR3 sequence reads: CAWSVLVTTEAFF. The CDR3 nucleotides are TGTGCCTGGAGTGTACTAGTGACCACTGAAGCTTTCTTT.

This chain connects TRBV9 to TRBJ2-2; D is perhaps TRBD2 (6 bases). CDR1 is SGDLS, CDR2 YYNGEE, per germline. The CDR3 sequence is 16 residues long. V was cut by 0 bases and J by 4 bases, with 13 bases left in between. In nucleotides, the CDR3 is TGTGCCAGCAGCGTAGTGGTAGCGGAGACCACCGGGGAGCTGTTTTTT. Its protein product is CASSVVVAETTGELFF.

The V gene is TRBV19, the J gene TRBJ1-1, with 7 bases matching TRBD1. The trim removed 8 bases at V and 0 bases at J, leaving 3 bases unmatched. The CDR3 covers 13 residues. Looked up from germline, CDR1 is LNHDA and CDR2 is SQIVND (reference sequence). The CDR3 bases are TGTGCCAGTTCGGGACAGCTGAACACTGAAGCTTTCTTT. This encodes CASSGQLNTEAFF.

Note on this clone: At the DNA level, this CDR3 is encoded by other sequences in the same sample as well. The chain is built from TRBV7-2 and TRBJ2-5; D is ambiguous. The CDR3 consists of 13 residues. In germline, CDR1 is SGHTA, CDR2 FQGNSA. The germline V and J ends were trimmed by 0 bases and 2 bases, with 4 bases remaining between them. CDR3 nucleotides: TGTGCCAGCAGCTTAGCCAGGCAAGAGACCCAGTACTTC. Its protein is CASSLARQETQYF. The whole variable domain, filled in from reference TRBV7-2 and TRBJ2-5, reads GAGVSQSPSNKVTEKGKDVELRCDPISGHTALYWYRQSLGQGLEFLIYFQGNSAPDKSGLPSDRFSAERTGGSVSTLTIQRTQQEDSAVYLCASSLARQETQYFGPGTRLLVL.

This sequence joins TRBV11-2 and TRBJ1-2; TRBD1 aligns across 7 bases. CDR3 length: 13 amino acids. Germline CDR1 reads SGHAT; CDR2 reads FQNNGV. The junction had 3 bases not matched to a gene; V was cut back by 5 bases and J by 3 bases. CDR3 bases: TGTGCCAGCAGCCCCGACAGGGACTATGGCTACACCTTC. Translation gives CASSPDRDYGYTF.

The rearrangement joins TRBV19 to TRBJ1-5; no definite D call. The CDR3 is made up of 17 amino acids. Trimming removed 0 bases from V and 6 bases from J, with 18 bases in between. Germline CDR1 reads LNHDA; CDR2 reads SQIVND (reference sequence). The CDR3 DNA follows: TGTGCCAGTAGTATAGATGCAGGCAGGTCGGCTTTTCAGCCCCAGCATTTT. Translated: CASSIDAGRSAFQPQHF.

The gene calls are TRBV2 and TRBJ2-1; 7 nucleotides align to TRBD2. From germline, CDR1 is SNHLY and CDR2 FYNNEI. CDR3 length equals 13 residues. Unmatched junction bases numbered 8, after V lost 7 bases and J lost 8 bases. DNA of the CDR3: TGTGCCAGCATTGGGACTATCGAGGATGAGCAGTTCTTC. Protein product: CASIGTIEDEQFF.

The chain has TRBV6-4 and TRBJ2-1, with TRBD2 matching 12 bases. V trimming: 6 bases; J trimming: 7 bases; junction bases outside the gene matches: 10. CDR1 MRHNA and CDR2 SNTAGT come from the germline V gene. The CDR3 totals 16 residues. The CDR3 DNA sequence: TGTGCCAGCAGGGGCCCGGGACTAGCGGGCCTAAATGAGCAGTTCTTC. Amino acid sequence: CASRGPGLAGLNEQFF.

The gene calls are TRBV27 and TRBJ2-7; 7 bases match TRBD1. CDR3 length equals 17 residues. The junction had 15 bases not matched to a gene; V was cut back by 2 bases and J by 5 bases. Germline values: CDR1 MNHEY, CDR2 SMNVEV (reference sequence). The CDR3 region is CASSLKVWGTVLDEQYF. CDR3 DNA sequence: TGTGCCAGCAGTTTAAAGGTCTGGGGGACAGTCTTAGACGAGCAGTACTTC.

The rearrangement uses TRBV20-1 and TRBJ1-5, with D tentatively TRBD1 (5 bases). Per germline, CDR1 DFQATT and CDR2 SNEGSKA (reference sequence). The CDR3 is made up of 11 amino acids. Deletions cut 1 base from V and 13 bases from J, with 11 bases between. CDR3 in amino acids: CSARAQATQHF. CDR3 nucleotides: TGCAGTGCTAGAGCACAGGCGACTCAGCATTTT.

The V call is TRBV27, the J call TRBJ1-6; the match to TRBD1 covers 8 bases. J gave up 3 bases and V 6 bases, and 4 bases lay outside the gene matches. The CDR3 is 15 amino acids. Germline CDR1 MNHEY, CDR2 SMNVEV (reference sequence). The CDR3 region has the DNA TGTGCCAGCAGAGCAGGACAGGGCTATAATTCACCCCTCCACTTT. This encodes CASRAGQGYNSPLHF.

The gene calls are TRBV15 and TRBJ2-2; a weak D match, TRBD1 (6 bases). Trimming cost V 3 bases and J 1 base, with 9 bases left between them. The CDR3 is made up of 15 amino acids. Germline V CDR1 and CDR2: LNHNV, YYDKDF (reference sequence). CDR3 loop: CATSSRGQNTGELFF. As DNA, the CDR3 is TGTGCCACCAGCAGCCGGGGACAGAACACCGGGGAGCTGTTTTTT.

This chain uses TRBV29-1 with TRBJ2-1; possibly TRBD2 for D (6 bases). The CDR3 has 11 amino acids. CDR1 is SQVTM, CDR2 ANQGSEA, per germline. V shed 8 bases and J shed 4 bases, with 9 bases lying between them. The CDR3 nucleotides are TGCAGCATGGGGGGATACAATGAGCAGTTCTTC. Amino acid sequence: CSMGGYNEQFF.

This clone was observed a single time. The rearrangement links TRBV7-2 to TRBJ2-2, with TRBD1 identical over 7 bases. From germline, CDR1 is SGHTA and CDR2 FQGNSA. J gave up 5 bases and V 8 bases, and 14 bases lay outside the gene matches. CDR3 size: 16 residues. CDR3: CASVVRKGARTGELFF. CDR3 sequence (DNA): TGTGCCAGCGTAGTCAGGAAGGGGGCGAGGACCGGGGAGCTGTTTTTT.